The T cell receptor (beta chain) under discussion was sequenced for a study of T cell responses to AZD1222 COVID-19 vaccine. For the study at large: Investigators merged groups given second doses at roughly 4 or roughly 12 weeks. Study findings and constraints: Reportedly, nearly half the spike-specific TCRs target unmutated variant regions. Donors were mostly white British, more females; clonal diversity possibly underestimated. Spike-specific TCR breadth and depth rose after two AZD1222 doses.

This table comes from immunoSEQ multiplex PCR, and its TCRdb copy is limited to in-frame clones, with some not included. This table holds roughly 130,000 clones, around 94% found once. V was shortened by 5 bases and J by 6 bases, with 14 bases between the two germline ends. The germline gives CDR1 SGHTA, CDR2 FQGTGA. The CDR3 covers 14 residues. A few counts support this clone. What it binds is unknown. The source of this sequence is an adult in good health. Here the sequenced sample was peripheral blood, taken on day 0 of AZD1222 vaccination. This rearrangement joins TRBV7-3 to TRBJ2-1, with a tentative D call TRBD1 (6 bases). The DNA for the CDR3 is TGTGCCAGCAGCCCCACAACAGGGTTCAATGAGCAGTTCTTC. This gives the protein CASSPTTGFNEQFF.